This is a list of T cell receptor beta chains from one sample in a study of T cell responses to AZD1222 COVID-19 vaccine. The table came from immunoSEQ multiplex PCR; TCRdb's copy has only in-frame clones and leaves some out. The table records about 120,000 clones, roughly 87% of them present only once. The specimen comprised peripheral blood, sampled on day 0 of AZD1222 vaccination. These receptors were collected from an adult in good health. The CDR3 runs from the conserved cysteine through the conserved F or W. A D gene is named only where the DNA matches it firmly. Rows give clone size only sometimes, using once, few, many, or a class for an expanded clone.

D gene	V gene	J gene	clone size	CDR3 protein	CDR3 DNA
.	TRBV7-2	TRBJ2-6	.	CASSPRGALSGANVLTF	TGTGCCAGCAGCCCCCGCGGGGCTCTCTCTGGGGCCAACGTCCTGACTTTC
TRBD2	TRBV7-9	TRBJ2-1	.	CASSLQTSGRRNEQFF	TGTGCCAGCAGCTTACAGACTAGCGGGAGAAGGAATGAGCAGTTCTTC
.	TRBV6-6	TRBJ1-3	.	CASSLYRGGESRNTIYF	TGTGCCAGCAGTCTATACCGCGGGGGGGAGAGCCGAAACACCATATATTTT
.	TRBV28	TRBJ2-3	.	CASSLTQLSTDTQYF	TGTGCCAGCAGTTTAACACAGCTTAGCACAGATACGCAGTATTTT
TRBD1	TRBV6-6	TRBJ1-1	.	CASRRDRENTEAFF	TGTGCCAGCAGGAGGGACAGGGAGAACACTGAAGCTTTCTTT
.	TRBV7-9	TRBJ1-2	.	CASSPSLDGAPVGYTF	TGTGCCAGCAGCCCGTCCCTGGACGGAGCCCCGGTAGGCTACACCTTC
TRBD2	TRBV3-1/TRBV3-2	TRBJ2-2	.	CASSQDELAGEAGELFF	TGTGCCAGCAGCCAAGATGAACTAGCGGGAGAGGCCGGGGAGCTGTTTTTT
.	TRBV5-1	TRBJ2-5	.	CASSLGQGYLQETQYF	TGCGCCAGCAGCTTGGGGCAGGGATATCTACAAGAGACCCAGTACTTC
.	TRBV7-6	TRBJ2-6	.	CASSIGRSSGANVLTF	TGTGCCAGCAGCATCGGCCGGAGTTCTGGGGCCAACGTCCTGACTTTC
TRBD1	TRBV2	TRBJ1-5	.	CASSEIKQGSNQPQHF	TGTGCCAGCAGTGAAATAAAACAGGGGAGCAATCAGCCCCAGCATTTT
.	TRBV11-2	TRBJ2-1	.	CASSRNRGGRVVEQFF	TGTGCCAGCAGCCGTAACAGGGGGGGGCGTGTCGTCGAGCAGTTCTTC
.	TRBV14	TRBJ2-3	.	CASSQERGISAYTDTQYF	TGTGCCAGCAGCCAAGAGAGGGGCATTTCGGCCTACACAGATACGCAGTATTTT
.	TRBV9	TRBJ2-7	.	CASSGKNYEQYF	TGTGCCAGCAGCGGAAAAAATTACGAGCAGTACTTC
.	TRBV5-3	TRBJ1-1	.	CARRRMNTEAFF	TGTGCCAGAAGAAGGATGAACACTGAAGCTTTCTTT
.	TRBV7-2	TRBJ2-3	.	CASSSGMRTDTQYF	TGTGCCAGCAGCTCAGGTATGCGCACAGATACGCAGTATTTT
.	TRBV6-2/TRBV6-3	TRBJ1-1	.	CASSYSAILSF	TGTGCCAGCAGTTACTCTGCTATTTTGAGTTTT
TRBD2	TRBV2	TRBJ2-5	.	CATKLANQETQYF	TGTGCCACGAAACTAGCGAATCAAGAGACCCAGTACTTC
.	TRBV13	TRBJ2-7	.	CASSPGTTYEQYF	TGTGCCAGCAGCCCCGGGACCACCTACGAGCAGTACTTC
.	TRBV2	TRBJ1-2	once	CASSETRTGYTF	TGTGCCAGCAGTGAAACGAGGACTGGCTACACCTTC
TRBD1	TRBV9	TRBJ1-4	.	CASSTPRTGGNEKLFF	TGTGCCAGCAGCACTCCCCGGACAGGGGGAAATGAAAAACTGTTTTTT
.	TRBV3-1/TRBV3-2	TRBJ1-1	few	CASSQGFEAFF	TGTGCCAGCAGCCAGGGATTTGAAGCTTTCTTT
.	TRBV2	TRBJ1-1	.	CASSQNTEAFF	TGTGCCAGCAGCCAGAACACTGAAGCTTTCTTT
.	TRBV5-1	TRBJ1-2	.	CASSPLRHPVGYTF	TGCGCCAGCAGCCCCCTTCGTCACCCAGTTGGCTACACCTTC
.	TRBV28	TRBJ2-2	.	CASSPRTNTGELFF	TGTGCCAGCAGTCCTCGGACCAACACCGGGGAGCTGTTTTTT
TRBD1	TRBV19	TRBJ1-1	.	CASSKVPEGATEAFF	TGTGCCAGTAGTAAGGTCCCGGAGGGGGCCACTGAAGCTTTCTTT
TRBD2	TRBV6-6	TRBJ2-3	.	CASGLAGGTDTQYF	TGTGCCAGTGGACTAGCGGGGGGGACAGATACGCAGTATTTT
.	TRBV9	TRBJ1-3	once	CASSVQTVGNTIYF	TGTGCCAGCAGCGTCCAGACAGTAGGAAACACCATATATTTT
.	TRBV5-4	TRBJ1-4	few	CASSFGTRAGGTNEKLFF	TGTGCCAGCAGCTTTGGTACCCGGGCCGGGGGGACTAATGAAAAACTGTTTTTT
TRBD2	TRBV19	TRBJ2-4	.	CASSLPPGLAGGGIKNIQYF	TGTGCCAGTAGTCTCCCCCCGGGACTAGCGGGAGGCGGAATCAAAAACATTCAGTACTTC
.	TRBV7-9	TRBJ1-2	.	CASSLDNYGYTF	TGTGCCAGCAGCTTAGATAATTATGGCTACACCTTC
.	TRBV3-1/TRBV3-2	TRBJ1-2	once	CASSQYYGYTF	TGTGCCAGCAGCCAGTACTATGGCTACACCTTC
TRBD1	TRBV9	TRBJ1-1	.	CASSPQGAEAFF	TGTGCCAGCAGCCCCCAGGGGGCTGAAGCTTTCTTT
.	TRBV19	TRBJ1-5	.	CASKGLGREVANQPQHF	TGTGCCAGTAAGGGGCTCGGCAGGGAGGTGGCGAATCAGCCCCAGCATTTT
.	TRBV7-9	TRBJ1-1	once	CASSLGTEAFF	TGTGCCAGCAGCTTGGGCACTGAAGCTTTCTTT
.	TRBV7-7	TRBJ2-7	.	CASSLAQESYEQYF	TGTGCCAGCAGCTTAGCGCAAGAATCCTACGAGCAGTACTTC
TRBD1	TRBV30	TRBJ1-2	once	CAWRDTGEYGYTF	TGTGCCTGGAGGGACACAGGGGAATATGGCTACACCTTC
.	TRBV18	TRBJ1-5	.	CASSPGSRNNQPQHF	TGTGCCAGCTCACCAGGTTCGCGGAACAATCAGCCCCAGCATTTT
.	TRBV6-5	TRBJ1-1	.	CASAGTLNTEAFF	TGTGCCTCGGCGGGGACCTTGAACACTGAAGCTTTCTTT
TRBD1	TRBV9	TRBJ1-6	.	CASSGGDREGDSPLHF	TGTGCCAGCAGCGGCGGGGACAGGGAAGGAGATTCACCCCTCCACTTT
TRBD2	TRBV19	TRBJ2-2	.	CASSTLAGGPGVGELFF	TGTGCCAGTAGTACACTAGCGGGAGGGCCAGGGGTCGGGGAGCTGTTTTTT
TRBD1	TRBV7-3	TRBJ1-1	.	CASSALGQPNTEAFF	TGTGCCAGCAGCGCTCTGGGACAGCCGAACACTGAAGCTTTCTTT
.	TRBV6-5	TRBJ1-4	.	CASSRHDTAEKLFF	TGTGCCAGCAGTCGACATGACACGGCAGAAAAACTGTTTTTT
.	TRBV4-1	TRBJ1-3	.	CASSQTQAGNTIYF	TGCGCCAGCAGCCAAACTCAAGCTGGAAACACCATATATTTT
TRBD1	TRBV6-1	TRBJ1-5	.	CASSGRGQGDRQPQHF	TGTGCCAGCAGTGGGAGAGGACAGGGAGATCGTCAGCCCCAGCATTTT
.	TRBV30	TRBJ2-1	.	CAWSGGTYEQFF	TGTGCCTGGAGTGGCGGGACCTATGAGCAGTTCTTC
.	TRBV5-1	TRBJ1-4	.	CASSPGQISNEKLFF	TGCGCCAGCAGTCCAGGACAGATAAGTAATGAAAAACTGTTTTTT
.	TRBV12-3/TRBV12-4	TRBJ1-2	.	CASEKIGYGYTF	TGTGCCAGCGAGAAGATCGGCTATGGCTACACCTTC
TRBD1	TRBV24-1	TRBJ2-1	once	CATSTGGRYEQFF	TGTGCCACCTCCACAGGGGGCCGCTATGAGCAGTTCTTC
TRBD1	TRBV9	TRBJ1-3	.	CASSAGPGQGNTIYF	TGTGCCAGCAGCGCAGGGCCGGGACAGGGAAACACCATATATTTT
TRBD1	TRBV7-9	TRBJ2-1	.	CASSPRSGTAYNEQFF	TGTGCCAGCAGCCCGCGTTCGGGGACAGCGTACAATGAGCAGTTCTTC